One sample yielded the 18 T cell receptor beta chains listed below, sequenced in a study of shared clonotypes between healthy human individuals. Only in-frame clones appear in the TCRdb table, and some are missing; sequencing was by immunoSEQ multiplex PCR. The data contain some 95,000 clones, 67% of them singletons. The sequencing sample was made of memory CD8+ T cells sorted from blood. The subset was: CD45RO+ cells pooled with CCR7-negative TemRA cells. These TCRs come from a man in his thirties or forties in good health.

This clone was observed at least ten times. The chain joins TRBV28 to TRBJ1-5, with D maybe TRBD1 (5 bases). Trimming took off 1 base at V and 3 bases at J, with 16 bases between the two ends. CDR3 size: 17 residues. CDR1 is MDHEN, CDR2 SYDVKM, per germline. The CDR3 nucleotides are TGTGCCAGCAGTTTATTGGGGGGAGTGAGAAACAATCAGCCCCAGCATTTT. As protein: CASSLLGGVRNNQPQHF. The variable domain in full, with the rest retrieved from reference TRBV28 and TRBJ1-5, is DVKVTQSSRYLVKRTGEKVFLECVQDMDHENMFWYRQDPGLGLRLIYFSYDVKMKEKGDIPEGYSVSREKKERFSLILESASTNQTSMYLCASSLLGGVRNNQPQHFGDGTRLSIL.

The rearrangement links TRBV28 to TRBJ1-2; TRBD1 is a possible D gene (5 bases). The CDR3 has 17 residues. V was clipped by 3 bases and J by 4 bases, with 21 bases between them. Looked up from germline, CDR1 is MDHEN and CDR2 is SYDVKM. The CDR3 DNA reads as TGTGCCAGCAGTTTTGTTTGGCCCCAGGGCGCGACCTATGGCTACACCTTC. Translated, it gives CASSFVWPQGATYGYTF.

The chain is built from TRBV18 and TRBJ2-1, with 8 bases fitting TRBD2. The junction had 10 bases not matched to a gene; V was cut back by 3 bases and J by 6 bases. Germline CDR1 reads KGHSH; CDR2 reads LQKENI. This CDR3 is built from 16 residues. In nucleotides, the CDR3 is TGTGCCAGCTCACCCCCGGCGGGGGGCGGAGTCAATGAGCAGTTCTTC. The encoded protein is CASSPPAGGGVNEQFF.

This clone has a handful of counts. The J gene is TRBJ2-2, the V gene TRBV5-6; 12 positions agree with TRBD1. This CDR3 region has 16 residues. Germline loops: CDR1 SGHDT, CDR2 YYEEEE. V dropped 0 bases and J dropped 7; count of bases not matched to a gene: 4. Written as DNA, the CDR3 is TGTGCCAGCAGCTTGGCGGGACAGGGGGCCTACGGGGAGCTGTTTTTT. Its protein is CASSLAGQGAYGELFF.

The V and J genes are TRBV11-2 and TRBJ1-2; 7 bases match TRBD1. The V gene end was trimmed by 4 bases and the J gene end by 3 bases; junction bases not matched to a gene: 2. The CDR3 is 13 residues long. The germline gives CDR1 SGHAT, CDR2 FQNNGV. CDR3 region: CASSSGQYYGYTF. The CDR3 DNA reads as TGTGCCAGCAGCTCGGGACAGTACTATGGCTACACCTTC.

This clone was counted only a few times. CDR3 in amino acids: CATSGVNYEQYF. CDR3 nucleotide sequence: TGTGCCACTTCGGGAGTAAACTACGAGCAGTACTTC. The V gene is TRBV28, the J gene TRBJ2-7, with TRBD2 as a possible D gene (6 bases). Trimming took off 10 bases at V and 3 bases at J, with 13 bases between the two ends. This CDR3 contains 12 residues. Germline assignment: CDR1 MDHEN and CDR2 SYDVKM.

This clone came up once. This chain joins TRBV7-6 and TRBJ2-7; 10 positions match TRBD1. V was clipped by 5 bases and J by 3 bases; unmatched bases: 7. This CDR3 contains 15 residues. Germline assignment: CDR1 SGHVS and CDR2 FNYEAQ. CDR3 loop: CASSKTGTGDYEQYF. The DNA for the CDR3 is TGTGCCAGCAGCAAAACCGGGACAGGGGACTACGAGCAGTACTTC.

J is TRBJ2-5 and V is TRBV30; weak D call: TRBD2 (6 bases). Germline V gives CDR1 GTSNPN, CDR2 SVGIG (reference sequence). This CDR3 region has 11 residues. Trimming left V 4 bases short and J 5 bases short, with 8 bases between. The CDR3 DNA follows: TGTGCCTGGATGGGGAGGGAGACCCAGTACTTC. Translation: CAWMGRETQYF. Based on the CDR3 plus reference TRBV30 and TRBJ2-5, the full variable domain is SQTIHQWPATLVQPVGSPLSLECTVEGTSNPNLYWYRQAAGRGLQLLFYSVGIGQISSEVPQNLSASRPQDRQFILSSKKLLLSDSGFYLCAWMGRETQYFGPGTRLLVL.

V is TRBV5-1 and J is TRBJ2-7, with a weak D call TRBD1 (6 bases). This CDR3 is 13 amino acids long. The ends were cut back, 6 bases at V and 3 bases at J, with 13 bases in the middle. The germline gives CDR1 SGHRS, CDR2 YFSETQ. CDR3 coding DNA: TGCGCCAGCACAGGGACAACCGACTACGAGCAGTACTTC. Protein: CASTGTTDYEQYF.

J is TRBJ2-7 and V is TRBV9; 8 bases fit TRBD2. Germline values: CDR1 SGDLS, CDR2 YYNGEE. V dropped 7 bases and J dropped 4; count of bases not matched to a gene: 7. CDR3 length: 13 amino acids. CDR3: CASGSGSQYEQYF. CDR3 DNA: TGTGCCAGCGGAAGCGGGAGTCAGTACGAGCAGTACTTC.

V gene TRBV7-9 combines with J gene TRBJ2-1; 14 positions agree with TRBD2. CDR1 SEHNR and CDR2 FQNEAQ come from the germline V gene (reference sequence). Unmatched junction bases numbered 18, after V lost 4 bases and J lost 10 bases. This CDR3 is built from 19 residues. CDR3 nucleotide sequence: TGTGCCAGCAGCTCCGGGACTAGCGGGAGTTCTGGTAGACTTTGGGAGCAGTTCTTC. It specifies CASSSGTSGSSGRLWEQFF.

A few counts support this clone. In nucleotides, the CDR3 is TGTGCCAGCAGTTTATTCGGCCGGCTCAATCAGCCCCAGCATTTT. Encoded protein: CASSLFGRLNQPQHF. The chain employs TRBV27 and TRBJ1-5; D uncertain. The V end was cut by 1 base, the J end by 3 bases, with 10 bases between. The CDR3 spans 15 residues. CDR1 and CDR2 (germline): MNHEY, SMNVEV (reference sequence).

This clone has only one observation. The rearrangement uses TRBV7-2 and TRBJ2-1, with D possibly matching TRBD2 (6 bases). Germline V gene data show CDR1 as SGHTA and CDR2 as FQGNSA. CDR3 length: 15 residues. With 3 bases removed from V and 6 bases from J, the gap between germline ends came to 15 bases. CDR3 in amino acids: CASSFLGTLANEQFF. DNA for the CDR3: TGTGCCAGCAGCTTTTTAGGGACTTTAGCCAATGAGCAGTTCTTC.

The V gene is TRBV28, the J gene TRBJ1-5; possibly TRBD1 for D (5 bases). Trimming left V 4 bases short and J 2 bases short, with 12 bases between. The CDR3 spans 15 residues. Germline values: CDR1 MDHEN, CDR2 SYDVKM. The DNA for the CDR3 is TGTGCCAGCAGTTCCCCGGGGGGTGGCAATCAGCCCCAGCATTTT. Protein: CASSSPGGGNQPQHF.

The chain couples TRBV15 to TRBJ2-5, with D perhaps given as TRBD1 or TRBD2 (5 bases each). Germline V gene lookup returns CDR1 LNHNV and CDR2 YYDKDF (reference sequence). The ends were cut back, 1 base at V and 2 bases at J, with 14 bases in the middle. This CDR3 has 16 residues. CDR3 loop: CATSRGGAGTQETQYF. The DNA of the CDR3 is TGTGCCACCAGCAGAGGGGGCGCAGGGACGCAAGAGACCCAGTACTTC. Supplemented by reference TRBV15 and TRBJ2-5, the full variable domain reads DAMVIQNPRYQVTQFGKPVTLSCSQTLNHNVMYWYQQKSSQAPKLLFHYYDKDFNNEADTPDNFQSRRPNTSFCFLDIRSPGLGDTAMYLCATSRGGAGTQETQYFGPGTRLLVL.

This clone was detected once. Germline is not matched at one junction end, which may reflect a read error. The chain employs TRBV7-8 and TRBJ2-7; D is uncertain. The CDR3 loop spans 11 amino acids. Germline V CDR1 and CDR2: SGHVS, FQNEAQ. The CDR3 sequence is CASGLDYEQYF. CDR3 bases: TGTGCCAGCGGCTTGGATTACGAGCAGTACTTC. The full variable domain, rest sourced from reference TRBV7-8 and TRBJ2-7, is GAGVSQSPRYKVAKRGQDVALRCDPISGHVSLFWYQQALGQGPEFLTYFQNEAQLDKSGLPSDRFFAERPEGSVSTLKIQRTQQEDSAVYLCASGLDYEQYFGPGTRLTVT.

The V gene is TRBV7-9, the J gene TRBJ2-7; 10 nucleotides agree with TRBD1. The germline CDR1 and CDR2 sequences are SEHNR and FQNEAQ (reference sequence). With V trimmed by 5 bases and J by 4 bases, 11 bases remained unmatched. The CDR3 runs to 16 residues. The CDR3 DNA is TGTGCCAGCAGCCTAACACCGGGACAGGGGCCTTACGAGCAGTACTTC. Amino acids: CASSLTPGQGPYEQYF. The full variable domain, with the rest looked up from reference TRBV7-9 and TRBJ2-7, is DTGVSQNPRHKITKRGQNVTFRCDPISEHNRLYWYRQTLGQGPEFLTYFQNEAQLEKSRLLSDRFSAERPKGSFSTLEIQRTEQGDSAMYLCASSLTPGQGPYEQYFGPGTRLTVT.

The J gene is TRBJ2-1, the V gene TRBV14; maybe TRBD2 (5 bases). From germline, CDR1 is SGHDN and CDR2 FVKESK. The CDR3 runs 16 residues. V was trimmed by 4 bases and J by 3 bases, leaving 16 bases between them. CDR3 sequence (DNA): TGTGCCAGCAGCCCTTACCGCAGCGGCCTCTACAATGAGCAGTTCTTC. Protein: CASSPYRSGLYNEQFF.